These 25 T cell receptor beta chains were all obtained from the same sample, sequenced in a study of T cells after yellow fever vaccination. A single record per CDR3 protein comes from TCRdb applying MiXCR to the 5' RACE reads. Of around 300,000 distinct CDR3 sequences detected, about 4% appear once; the ten largest clones hold under 30%. This specimen was PBMCs, taken 5 days after the yellow fever booster vaccination. These receptors all stem from a man aged 18-30 years who received the YFV17D yellow fever vaccine.

This rearrangement joins TRBV6-1 to TRBJ2-3; D might be TRBD1 (6 bases). Trimming shortened V by 8 bases and J by 4 bases, and 16 bases separated the two germline ends. From germline, CDR1 is MNHNS and CDR2 SASEGT. CDR3 size: 14 residues. CDR3 in DNA: TGTGCCAGCGGCACAGGGCATGACTCAGATACGCAGTATTTT. The encoded protein is CASGTGHDSDTQYF.

This clonotype turned up a few times. The chain has TRBV15 and TRBJ1-5; no reliable D call. There are 15 residues in the CDR3. Germline V gene sequence: CDR1 LNHNV, CDR2 YYDKDF (reference sequence). Trimming removed 1 base from V and 6 bases from J, with 13 bases in between. CDR3 loop: CATSRVSAVPQPQHF. The DNA of the CDR3 is TGTGCCACCAGCAGAGTGTCGGCAGTACCTCAGCCCCAGCATTTT.

This clonotype was counted only a few times. The rearrangement joins TRBV5-1 to TRBJ2-7; D unclear. Deletions cut 0 bases from V and 2 bases from J, with 15 bases between. Germline CDR1 is SGHRS and CDR2 is YFSETQ. The CDR3 has 16 residues. This CDR3 reads CASSLGPAQGTYEQYF. Written as DNA, the CDR3 is TGCGCCAGCAGCTTGGGGCCAGCCCAAGGCACCTACGAGCAGTACTTC.

This clonotype was seen a few times. This chain links TRBV20-1 with TRBJ1-4; D unresolved. V lost 3 bases to trimming and J lost 8 bases, with 13 bases between them. The CDR3 consists of 13 residues. Germline CDR1 is DFQATT and CDR2 is SNEGSKA (reference sequence). CDR3 amino acids: CSARGSGGEKLFF. CDR3 nucleotides: TGCAGTGCTAGGGGGTCAGGAGGAGAAAAACTGTTTTTT.

This chain links TRBV7-6 with TRBJ2-3; TRBD2 matches 11 bases. After removal of 5 bases from V and 2 bases from J, the junction contained 6 bases not matched to a gene. CDR3 length equals 16 residues. Germline V lookup: CDR1 SGHVS, CDR2 FNYEAQ. CDR3 in DNA: TGTGCCAGCAGCGCCAGACTAGCGGGGAACACAGATACGCAGTATTTT. Translating it yields CASSARLAGNTDTQYF.

This clonotype was seen a handful of times. This chain links TRBV20-1 with TRBJ2-3; 8 bases are shared with TRBD2. From germline, CDR1 is DFQATT and CDR2 SNEGSKA (reference sequence). CDR3 length: 15 amino acids. Germline trimming cut 5 bases from V and 9 bases from J; bases unmatched to any gene: 16. In nucleotides, the CDR3 is TGCAGTGCTCCTCGACGGGGACTAGGGGGTGGAACGCAGTATTTT. Translating gives CSAPRRGLGGGTQYF.

This clonotype was found many times. The chain is built from TRBV12-3 or TRBV12-4 and TRBJ2-1; no clear D. Trimming cost V 3 bases and J 7 bases, with 7 bases left between them. CDR3 length: 12 amino acids. The CDR3 region is CASSLIPNEQFF. CDR3 nucleotides: TGTGCCAGCAGTTTGATCCCGAATGAGCAGTTCTTC.

There are a few counts of this clonotype. The chain couples TRBV2 to TRBJ1-1; maybe TRBD1 (5 bases). The CDR3 is 12 residues long. V was cut by 6 bases and J by 3 bases, with 8 bases left in between. Germline CDR1 SNHLY, CDR2 FYNNEI. CDR3 DNA sequence: TGTGCCAGCAGGGGGCTGGACACTGAAGCTTTCTTT. Translated, it gives CASRGLDTEAFF.

This clonotype has a handful of counts. V is TRBV2 and J is TRBJ2-6, with D unclear. Germline V gene data show CDR1 as SNHLY and CDR2 as FYNNEI. The CDR3 is 14 residues long. Trimming pared 3 bases from V and 4 bases from J, leaving 7 bases between. In DNA form, the CDR3 reads TGTGCCAGCAGTGACAGGACGGGGGCCAACGTCCTGACTTTC. Protein: CASSDRTGANVLTF.

The rearrangement uses TRBV7-2 and TRBJ1-6, with TRBD1 as a possible D gene (5 bases). Germline loops: CDR1 SGHTA, CDR2 FQGNSA. The CDR3 length is 16 residues. V shed 1 base and J shed 3 bases, with 10 bases lying between them. The CDR3 DNA follows: TGTGCCAGCAGCTTAGGGGGGTATGACTATAATTCACCCCTCCACTTT. It specifies CASSLGGYDYNSPLHF.

This clonotype was seen a few times. The J gene is TRBJ2-2, the V gene TRBV12-3 or TRBV12-4; D is possibly TRBD2 (6 bases). The CDR3 extends over 20 amino acids. V gave up 6 bases and J gave up 0 bases, with 26 bases separating them. CDR3 in DNA: TGTGCCAGCAGGTGGAATAGTGGGCGGGGATTGGGGGCGAACACCGGGGAGCTGTTTTTT. It encodes CASRWNSGRGLGANTGELFF.

There are a few counts of this clonotype. The genes are TRBV12-3 or TRBV12-4 and TRBJ1-2; D possibly corresponds to TRBD1 (5 bases). V was cut by 3 bases and J by 7 bases, with 12 bases left in between. This CDR3 is 13 amino acids long. The CDR3 DNA follows: TGTGCCAGCAGTTTGCTAACAGGTGTTGGCTACACCTTC. Protein: CASSLLTGVGYTF.

This clonotype was observed a handful of times. The chain has TRBV18 and TRBJ2-1; D gene ambiguous. CDR3 size: 17 residues. V lost 0 bases and J lost 0, with 12 bases in between. Per the germline V gene, CDR1 is KGHSH and CDR2 is LQKENI. CDR3 in amino acids: CASSPPPGRSSYNEQFF. The CDR3 DNA reads as TGTGCCAGCTCACCACCGCCCGGACGGAGCTCCTACAATGAGCAGTTCTTC.

In this sample, this clonotype turned up a few times. The chain uses TRBV6-5 and TRBJ1-4; D is unresolved. V lost 5 bases, J lost 6 bases, and 10 bases lay in between. The CDR3 totals 13 residues. CDR1 is MNHEY, CDR2 SVGAGI, per germline. For the CDR3, the DNA is TGTGCCAGCAGTCTTGGGCCGGATGAAAAACTGTTTTTT. This codes for CASSLGPDEKLFF.

This sequence joins TRBV5-1 and TRBJ2-5; no firm D call. There are 14 residues in the CDR3. From germline, CDR1 is SGHRS and CDR2 YFSETQ. Trimming took off 4 bases at V and 2 bases at J, with 12 bases between the two ends. CDR3 sequence (DNA): TGCGCCAGCAGCCCGGGTTCACAGCAAGAGACCCAGTACTTC. Translated, it gives CASSPGSQQETQYF.

J is TRBJ1-1 and V is TRBV27; no clear D. V was trimmed by 3 bases and J by 0 bases, leaving 8 bases between them. The CDR3 totals 14 residues. Per germline, CDR1 MNHEY and CDR2 SMNVEV (reference sequence). CDR3 loop: CASSFGQVNTEAFF. CDR3 in DNA: TGTGCCAGCAGTTTTGGGCAGGTGAACACTGAAGCTTTCTTT.

The chain joins TRBV10-3 to TRBJ2-2; D gene ambiguous. V lost 0 bases to trimming and J lost 1 base, with 9 bases between them. Germline V CDR1 and CDR2: ENHRY, SYGVKD. The CDR3 has 16 amino acids. CDR3 coding DNA: TGTGCCATCAGTGAGTCTATAGGACGGAACACCGGGGAGCTGTTTTTT. It encodes CAISESIGRNTGELFF.

This clonotype showed up just a few times. The CDR3 is CASSLSDGVGYTF. The CDR3, as DNA: TGTGCCAGCAGTTTATCAGATGGGGTCGGCTACACCTTC. This chain joins TRBV27 and TRBJ1-2; D remains unclear. V lost 0 bases and J lost 8, with 10 bases in between. The CDR3 contains 13 residues. CDR1 and CDR2 (germline): MNHEY, SMNVEV (reference sequence).

The rearrangement uses TRBV11-2 and TRBJ2-3; TRBD2 matches 7 bases. The length of the CDR3 is 18 residues. Losses at the gene ends were 1 base for V and 4 bases for J; bases not matched to a gene: 14. Germline CDR1 SGHAT, CDR2 FQNNGV. CDR3 region: CASSLGYFGKGRADTQYF. The CDR3 DNA reads TGTGCCAGCAGCTTAGGGTATTTTGGGAAGGGGAGGGCAGATACGCAGTATTTT.

This clonotype was recorded a few times. V is TRBV4-3 and J is TRBJ1-3; D gene ambiguous. Germline lookup yields CDR1 LGHNA and CDR2 YSLEER. The CDR3 totals 13 residues. V gave up 2 bases and J gave up 9 bases, with 11 bases separating them. The chain's CDR3 is CASSQRTWGTIYF. For the CDR3, the DNA is TGCGCCAGCAGCCAACGGACCTGGGGCACCATATATTTT.

In its sample, this clonotype was seen a few times. V usage is TRBV10-3 and J usage is TRBJ2-6; D gene uncertain. Germline V gives CDR1 ENHRY, CDR2 SYGVKD. The CDR3 length is 13 residues. V was pared by 4 bases and J by 3 bases, with 4 bases between. The CDR3 nucleotides are TGTGCCATCAGTGTGTTTGGGGCCAACGTCCTGACTTTC. Protein sequence: CAISVFGANVLTF.

There are a few counts of this clonotype. The chain employs TRBV5-1 and TRBJ2-3; maybe TRBD2 (6 bases). Trimming took off 2 bases at V and 4 bases at J, with 11 bases between the two ends. The CDR3 runs to 14 residues. From germline, CDR1 is SGHRS and CDR2 YFSETQ. The CDR3 DNA is TGCGCCAGCAGCTTCGCTAGCGTGGCAGATACGCAGTATTTT. The encoded protein is CASSFASVADTQYF.

This clonotype was seen more than once but under ten times. This chain joins TRBV5-1 and TRBJ2-7; D not resolved. V shed 0 bases and J shed 7 bases, with 17 bases lying between them. The germline V gene has CDR1 SGHRS and CDR2 YFSETQ. The CDR3 sequence is 15 residues long. CDR3 region: CASSLDPGRVGEQYV. The CDR3 DNA reads TGCGCCAGCAGCTTGGACCCAGGAAGGGTGGGTGAGCAGTACGTC.

The rearrangement uses TRBV4-1 and TRBJ2-5; 7 bases agree with TRBD1. Trimming cost V 3 bases and J 5 bases; bases outside gene matches: 18. CDR3 size: 18 residues. Per germline, CDR1 MGHRA and CDR2 YSYEKL. CDR3 protein: CASSQDTPGQSTSETQYF. The CDR3 nucleotides read TGCGCCAGCAGCCAGGACACCCCGGGACAGTCCACTTCGGAGACCCAGTACTTC.

J is TRBJ2-5 and V is TRBV10-3; maybe TRBD2 (5 bases). V shed 5 bases and J shed 1 base, with 14 bases lying between them. The germline V gene has CDR1 ENHRY and CDR2 SYGVKD. There are 15 residues in the CDR3. The CDR3 sequence is CAISRSVGSQETQYF. As DNA, the CDR3 is TGTGCCATCAGTAGATCGGTAGGGAGCCAAGAGACCCAGTACTTC.